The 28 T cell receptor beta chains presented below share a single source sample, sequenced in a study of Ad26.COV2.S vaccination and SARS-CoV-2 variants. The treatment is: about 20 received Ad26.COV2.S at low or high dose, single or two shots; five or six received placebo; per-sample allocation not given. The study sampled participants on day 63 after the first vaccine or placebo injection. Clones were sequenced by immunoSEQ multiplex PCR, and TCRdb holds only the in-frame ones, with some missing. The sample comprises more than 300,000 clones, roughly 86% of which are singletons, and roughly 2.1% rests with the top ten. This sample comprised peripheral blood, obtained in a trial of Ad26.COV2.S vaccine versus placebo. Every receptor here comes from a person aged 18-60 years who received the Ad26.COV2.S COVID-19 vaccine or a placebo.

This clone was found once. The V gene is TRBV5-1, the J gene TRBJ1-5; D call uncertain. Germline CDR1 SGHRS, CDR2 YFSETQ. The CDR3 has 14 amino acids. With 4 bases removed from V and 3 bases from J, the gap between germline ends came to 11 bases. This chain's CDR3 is CASSLDGLNQPQHF. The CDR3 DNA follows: TGCGCCAGCAGCCTGGACGGGCTCAATCAGCCCCAGCATTTT.

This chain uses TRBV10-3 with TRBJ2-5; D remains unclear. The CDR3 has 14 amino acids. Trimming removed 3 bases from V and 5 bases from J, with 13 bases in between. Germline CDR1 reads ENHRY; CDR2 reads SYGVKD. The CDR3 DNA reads TGTGCCATCAGTGACAACACGGTACGCGAGACCCAGTACTTC. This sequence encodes CAISDNTVRETQYF.

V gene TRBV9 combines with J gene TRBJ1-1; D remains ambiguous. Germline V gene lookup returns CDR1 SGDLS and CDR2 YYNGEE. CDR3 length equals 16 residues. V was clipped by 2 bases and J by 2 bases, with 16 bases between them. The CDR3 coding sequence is TGTGCCAGCAGCGTGGGCCCGCTAGGGATTAACACTGAAGCTTTCTTT. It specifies CASSVGPLGINTEAFF.

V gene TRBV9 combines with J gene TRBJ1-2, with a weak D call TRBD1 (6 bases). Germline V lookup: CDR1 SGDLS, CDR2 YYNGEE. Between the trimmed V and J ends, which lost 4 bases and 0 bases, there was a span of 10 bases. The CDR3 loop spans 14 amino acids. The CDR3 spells CASSPGQTNYGYTF. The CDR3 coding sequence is TGTGCCAGCAGCCCCGGACAGACTAACTATGGCTACACCTTC.

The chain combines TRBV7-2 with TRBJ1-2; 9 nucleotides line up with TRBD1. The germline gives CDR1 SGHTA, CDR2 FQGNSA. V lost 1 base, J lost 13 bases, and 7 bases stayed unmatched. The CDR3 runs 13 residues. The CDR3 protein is CASSLGGTGSSTF. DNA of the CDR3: TGTGCCAGCAGCTTAGGGGGGACAGGGTCTAGCACCTTC.

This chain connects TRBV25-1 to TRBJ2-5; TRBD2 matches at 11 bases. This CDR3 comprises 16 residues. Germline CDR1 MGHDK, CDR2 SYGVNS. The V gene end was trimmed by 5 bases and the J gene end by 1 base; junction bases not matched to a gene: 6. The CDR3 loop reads CASSRSSGGFQETQYF. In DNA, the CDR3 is TGTGCCAGCAGTAGATCTAGCGGGGGGTTCCAAGAGACCCAGTACTTC.

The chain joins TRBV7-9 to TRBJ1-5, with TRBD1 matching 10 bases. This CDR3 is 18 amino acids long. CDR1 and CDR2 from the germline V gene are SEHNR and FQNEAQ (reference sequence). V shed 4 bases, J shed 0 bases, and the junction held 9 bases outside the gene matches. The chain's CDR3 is CASSSPRGTGDSNQPQHF. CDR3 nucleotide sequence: TGTGCCAGCAGCTCCCCTAGGGGGACAGGGGATAGCAATCAGCCCCAGCATTTT.

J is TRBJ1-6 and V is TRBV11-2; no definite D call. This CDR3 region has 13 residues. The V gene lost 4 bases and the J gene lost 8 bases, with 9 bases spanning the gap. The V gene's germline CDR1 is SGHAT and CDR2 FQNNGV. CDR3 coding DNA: TGTGCCAGCAGCTCTAGCCTTGATTCACCCCTCCACTTT. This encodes CASSSSLDSPLHF.

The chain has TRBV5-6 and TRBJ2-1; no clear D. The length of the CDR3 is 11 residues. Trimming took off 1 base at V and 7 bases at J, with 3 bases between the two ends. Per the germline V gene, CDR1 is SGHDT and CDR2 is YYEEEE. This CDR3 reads CASSLRNEQFF. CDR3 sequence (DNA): TGTGCCAGCAGCTTGAGGAATGAGCAGTTCTTC.

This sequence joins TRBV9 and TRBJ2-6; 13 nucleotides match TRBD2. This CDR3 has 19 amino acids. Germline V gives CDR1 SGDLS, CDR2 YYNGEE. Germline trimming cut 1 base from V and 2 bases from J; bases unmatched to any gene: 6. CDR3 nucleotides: TGTGCCAGCAGCGTAAGACTAGCGGGGGGCGAGACTGGGGCCAACGTCCTGACTTTC. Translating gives CASSVRLAGGETGANVLTF.

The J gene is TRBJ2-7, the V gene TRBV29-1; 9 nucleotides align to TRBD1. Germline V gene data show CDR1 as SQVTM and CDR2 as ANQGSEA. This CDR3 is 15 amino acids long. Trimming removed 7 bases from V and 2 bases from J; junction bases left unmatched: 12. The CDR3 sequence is CSALFGTGMTYEQYF. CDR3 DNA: TGCAGCGCACTGTTCGGGACAGGGATGACCTACGAGCAGTACTTC.

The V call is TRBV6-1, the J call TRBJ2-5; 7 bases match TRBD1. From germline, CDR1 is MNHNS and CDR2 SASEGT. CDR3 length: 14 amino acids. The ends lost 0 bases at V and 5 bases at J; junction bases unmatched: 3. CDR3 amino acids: CASSEAGGKETQYF. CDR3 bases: TGTGCCAGCAGTGAAGCAGGGGGCAAGGAGACCCAGTACTTC.

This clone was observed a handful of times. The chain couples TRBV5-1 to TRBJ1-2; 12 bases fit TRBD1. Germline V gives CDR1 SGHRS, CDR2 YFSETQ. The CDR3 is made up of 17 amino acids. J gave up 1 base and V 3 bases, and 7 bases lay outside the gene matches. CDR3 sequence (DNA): TGCGCCAGCAGCTACGGGACAGGGGGCTCCTTTAACTATGGCTACACCTTC. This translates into CASSYGTGGSFNYGYTF.

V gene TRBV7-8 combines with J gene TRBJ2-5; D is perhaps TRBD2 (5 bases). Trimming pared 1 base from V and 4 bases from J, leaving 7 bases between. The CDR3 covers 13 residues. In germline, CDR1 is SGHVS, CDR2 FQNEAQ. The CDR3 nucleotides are TGTGCCAGCAGCTTAGGGCTAGCAGAGACCCAGTACTTC. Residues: CASSLGLAETQYF.

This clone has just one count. CDR3 in DNA: TGTGCCGCCCACAGTGGGTCTCGCGAGCAGTACTTC. Amino acids: CAAHSGSREQYF. The V and J genes are TRBV6-6 and TRBJ2-7; no clear D gene. Trimming took 11 bases from V and 6 from J, leaving 17 bases between them. Per germline, CDR1 MNHNY and CDR2 SVGAGI (reference sequence). There are 12 residues in the CDR3.

The CDR3 spells CASSQFDGGRVTGELFF. DNA for the CDR3: TGTGCCAGCAGCCAATTTGATGGCGGGAGGGTCACCGGGGAGCTGTTTTTT. The V call is TRBV3-1 (or the pseudogene TRBV3-2), the J call TRBJ2-2, with 9 bases lining up with TRBD2. Trimming cost V 2 bases and J 4 bases; bases outside gene matches: 8. This CDR3 comprises 17 residues. Germline V gene data show CDR1 as LGHDT and CDR2 as YNNKEL (reference sequence).

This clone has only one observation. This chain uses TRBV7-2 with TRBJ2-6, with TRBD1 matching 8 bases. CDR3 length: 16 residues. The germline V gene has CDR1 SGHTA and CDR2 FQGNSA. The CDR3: CGTRDRQGGGANVLTF. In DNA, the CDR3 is TGTGGAACAAGGGACAGGCAAGGTGGTGGGGCCAACGTCCTGACTTTC.

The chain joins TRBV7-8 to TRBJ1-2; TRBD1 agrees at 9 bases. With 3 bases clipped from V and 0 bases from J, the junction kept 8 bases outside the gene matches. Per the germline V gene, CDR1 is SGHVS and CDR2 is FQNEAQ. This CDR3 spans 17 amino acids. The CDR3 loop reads CASSFGQGRISNYGYTF. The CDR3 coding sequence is TGTGCCAGCAGCTTCGGACAGGGGCGAATCTCTAACTATGGCTACACCTTC.

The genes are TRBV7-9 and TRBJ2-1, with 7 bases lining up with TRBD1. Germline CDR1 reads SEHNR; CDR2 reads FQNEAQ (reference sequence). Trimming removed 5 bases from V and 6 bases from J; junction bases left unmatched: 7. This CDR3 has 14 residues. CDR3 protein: CASSGEGAINEQFF. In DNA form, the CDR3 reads TGTGCCAGCAGCGGAGAGGGGGCCATCAATGAGCAGTTCTTC.

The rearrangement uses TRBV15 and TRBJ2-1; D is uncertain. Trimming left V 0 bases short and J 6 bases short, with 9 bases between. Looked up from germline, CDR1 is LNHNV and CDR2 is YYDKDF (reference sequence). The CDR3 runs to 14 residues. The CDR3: CATSRDWGPNEQFF. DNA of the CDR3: TGTGCCACCAGCAGAGATTGGGGTCCCAATGAGCAGTTCTTC.

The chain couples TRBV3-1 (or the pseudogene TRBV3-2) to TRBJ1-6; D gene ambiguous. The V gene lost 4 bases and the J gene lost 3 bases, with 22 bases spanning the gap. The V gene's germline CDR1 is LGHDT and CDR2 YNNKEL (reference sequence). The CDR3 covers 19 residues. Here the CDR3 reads CASSPPQNPEALYNSPLHF. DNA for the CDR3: TGTGCCAGCAGCCCCCCCCAGAACCCAGAGGCCCTCTATAATTCACCCCTCCACTTT.

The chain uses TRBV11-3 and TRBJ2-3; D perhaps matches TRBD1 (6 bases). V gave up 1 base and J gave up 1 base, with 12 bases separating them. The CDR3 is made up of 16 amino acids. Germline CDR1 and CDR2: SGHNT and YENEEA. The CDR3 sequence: CASSLGGGFGTDTQYF. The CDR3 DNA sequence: TGTGCCAGCAGCTTAGGTGGGGGCTTTGGCACAGATACGCAGTATTTT.

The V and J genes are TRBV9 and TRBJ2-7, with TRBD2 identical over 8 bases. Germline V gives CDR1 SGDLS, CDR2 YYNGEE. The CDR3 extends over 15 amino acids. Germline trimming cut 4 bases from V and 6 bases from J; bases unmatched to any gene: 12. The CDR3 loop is CASSSPGGNLVEQYF. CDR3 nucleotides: TGTGCCAGCAGCTCCCCGGGGGGGAACCTTGTCGAGCAGTACTTC. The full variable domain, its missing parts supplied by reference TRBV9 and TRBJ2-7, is DSGVTQTPKHLITATGQRVTLRCSPRSGDLSVYWYQQSLDQGLQFLIQYYNGEERAKGNILERFSAQQFPDLHSELNLSSLELGDSALYFCASSSPGGNLVEQYFGPGTRLTVT.

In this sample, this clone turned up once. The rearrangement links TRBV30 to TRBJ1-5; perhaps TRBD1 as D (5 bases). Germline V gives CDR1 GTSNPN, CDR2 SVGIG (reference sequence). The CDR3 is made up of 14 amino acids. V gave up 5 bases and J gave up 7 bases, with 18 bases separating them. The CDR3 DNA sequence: TGTGCCTGGGACGGCGGGGACCCCAGACAGCCCCAGCATTTT. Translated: CAWDGGDPRQPQHF.

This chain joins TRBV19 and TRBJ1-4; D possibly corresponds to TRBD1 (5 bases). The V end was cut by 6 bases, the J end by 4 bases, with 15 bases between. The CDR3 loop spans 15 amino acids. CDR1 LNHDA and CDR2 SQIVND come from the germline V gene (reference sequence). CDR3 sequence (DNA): TGTGCCAGTAGCCCCCGGGACCTAGGTAATGAAAAACTGTTTTTT. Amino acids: CASSPRDLGNEKLFF.

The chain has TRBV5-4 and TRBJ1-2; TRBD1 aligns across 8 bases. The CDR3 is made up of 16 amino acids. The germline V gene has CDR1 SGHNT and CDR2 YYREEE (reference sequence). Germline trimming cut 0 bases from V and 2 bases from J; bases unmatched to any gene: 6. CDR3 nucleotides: TGTGCCAGCAGCTTGGGAGGTGACAGGGGAAACTATGGCTACACCTTC. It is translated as CASSLGGDRGNYGYTF.

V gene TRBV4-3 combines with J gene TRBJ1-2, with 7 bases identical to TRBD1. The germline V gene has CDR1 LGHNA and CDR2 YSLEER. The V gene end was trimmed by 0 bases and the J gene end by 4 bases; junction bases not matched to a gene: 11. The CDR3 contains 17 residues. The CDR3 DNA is TGCGCCAGCAGCCAAGAATTTGAGGGGGCTCGGTTCTATGGCTACACCTTC. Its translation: CASSQEFEGARFYGYTF.

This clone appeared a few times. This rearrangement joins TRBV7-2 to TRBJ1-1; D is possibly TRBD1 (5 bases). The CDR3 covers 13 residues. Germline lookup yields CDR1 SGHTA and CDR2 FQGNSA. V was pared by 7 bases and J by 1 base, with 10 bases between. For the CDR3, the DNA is TGTGCCAGCACATACGACAGGAACACTGAAGCTTTCTTT. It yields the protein CASTYDRNTEAFF.